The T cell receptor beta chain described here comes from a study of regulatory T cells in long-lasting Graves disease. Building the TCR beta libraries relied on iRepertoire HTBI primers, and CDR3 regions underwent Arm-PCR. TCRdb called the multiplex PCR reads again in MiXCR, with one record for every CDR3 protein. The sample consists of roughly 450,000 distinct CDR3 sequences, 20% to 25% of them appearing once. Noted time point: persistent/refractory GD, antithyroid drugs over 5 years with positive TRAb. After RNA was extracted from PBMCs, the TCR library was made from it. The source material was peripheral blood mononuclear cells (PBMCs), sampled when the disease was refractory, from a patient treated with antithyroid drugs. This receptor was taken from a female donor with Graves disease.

CDR3 DNA: TGCAGTGCTGCACAGGGCTATGGCTACACCTTC. Translating gives CSAAQGYGYTF. The gene calls are TRBV20-1 and TRBJ1-2; possible D gene TRBD1, 6 bases. The CDR3 contains 11 residues. Trimming took off 5 bases at V and 4 bases at J, with 8 bases between the two ends. The V gene's germline CDR1 is DFQATT and CDR2 SNEGSKA (reference sequence).